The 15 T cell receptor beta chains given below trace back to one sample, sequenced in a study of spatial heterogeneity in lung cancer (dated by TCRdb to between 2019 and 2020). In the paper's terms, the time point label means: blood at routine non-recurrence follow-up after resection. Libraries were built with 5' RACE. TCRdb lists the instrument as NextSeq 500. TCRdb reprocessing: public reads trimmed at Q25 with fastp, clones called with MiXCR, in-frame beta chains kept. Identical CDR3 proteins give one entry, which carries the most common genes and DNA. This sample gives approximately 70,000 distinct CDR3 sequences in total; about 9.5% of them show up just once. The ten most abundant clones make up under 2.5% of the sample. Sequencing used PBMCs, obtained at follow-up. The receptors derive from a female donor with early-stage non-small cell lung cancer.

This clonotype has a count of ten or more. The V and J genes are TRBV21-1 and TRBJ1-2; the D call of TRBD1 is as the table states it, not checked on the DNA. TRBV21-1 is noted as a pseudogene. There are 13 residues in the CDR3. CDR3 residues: CASSNRDIYGYTF. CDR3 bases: TGTGCCAGCAGCAACAGGGACATCTATGGCTACACCTTC.

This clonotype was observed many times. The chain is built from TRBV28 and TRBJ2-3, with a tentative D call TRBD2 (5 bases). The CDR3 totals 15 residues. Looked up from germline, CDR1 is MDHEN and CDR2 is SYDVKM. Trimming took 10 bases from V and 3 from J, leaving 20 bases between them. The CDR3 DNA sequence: TGTGCCACCACCGGTAAGGGAGTGTGGACAGATACGCAGTATTTT. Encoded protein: CATTGKGVWTDTQYF.

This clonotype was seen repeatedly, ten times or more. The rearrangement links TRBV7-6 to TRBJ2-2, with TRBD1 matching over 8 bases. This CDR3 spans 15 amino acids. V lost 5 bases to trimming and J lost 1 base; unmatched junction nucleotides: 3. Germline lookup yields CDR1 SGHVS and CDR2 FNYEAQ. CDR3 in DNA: TGTGCCAGCAGCATGGGGACAGGGAACACCGGGGAGCTGTTTTTT. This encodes CASSMGTGNTGELFF. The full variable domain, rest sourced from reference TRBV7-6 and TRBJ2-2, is GAGVSQSPRYKVTKRGQDVALRCDPISGHVSLYWYRQALGQGPEFLTYFNYEAQQDKSGLPNDRFSAERPEGSISTLTIQRTEQRDSAMYRCASSMGTGNTGELFFGEGSRLTVL.

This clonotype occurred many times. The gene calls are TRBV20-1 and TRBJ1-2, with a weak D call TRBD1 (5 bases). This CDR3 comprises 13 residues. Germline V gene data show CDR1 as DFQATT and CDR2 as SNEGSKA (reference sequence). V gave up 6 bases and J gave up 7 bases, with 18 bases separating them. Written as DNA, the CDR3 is TGCAGTGCGTGGGACTGGTCTCAAGGTGGCTACACCTTC. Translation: CSAWDWSQGGYTF.

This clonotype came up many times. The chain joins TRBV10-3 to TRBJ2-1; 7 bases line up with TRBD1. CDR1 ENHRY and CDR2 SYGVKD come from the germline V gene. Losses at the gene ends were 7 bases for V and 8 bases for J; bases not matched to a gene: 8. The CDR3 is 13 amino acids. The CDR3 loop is CAIKRQGTHEQFF. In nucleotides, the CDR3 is TGTGCCATCAAGAGACAGGGAACACATGAGCAGTTCTTC.

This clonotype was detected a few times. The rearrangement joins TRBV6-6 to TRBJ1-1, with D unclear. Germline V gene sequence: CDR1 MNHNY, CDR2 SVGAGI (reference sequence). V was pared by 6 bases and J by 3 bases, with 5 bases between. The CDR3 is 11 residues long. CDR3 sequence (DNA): TGTGCCAGCAGCTATCACACTGAAGCTTTCTTT. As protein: CASSYHTEAFF.

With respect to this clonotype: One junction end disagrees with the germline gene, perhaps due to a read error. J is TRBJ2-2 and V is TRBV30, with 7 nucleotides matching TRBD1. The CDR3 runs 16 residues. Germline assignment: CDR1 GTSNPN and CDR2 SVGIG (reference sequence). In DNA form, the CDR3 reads TGTGCCTGGAGTCCGGACAGGACCCGATTCACCGGGGAGCCGTTTTTT. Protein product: CAWSPDRTRFTGEPFF.

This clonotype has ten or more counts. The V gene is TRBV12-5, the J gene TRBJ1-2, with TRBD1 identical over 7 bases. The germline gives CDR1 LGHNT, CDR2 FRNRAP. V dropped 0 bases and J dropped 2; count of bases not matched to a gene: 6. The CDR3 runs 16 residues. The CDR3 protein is CASGLVVGQANYGYTF. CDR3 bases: TGTGCTAGTGGTTTGGTAGTCGGACAGGCGAACTATGGCTACACCTTC.

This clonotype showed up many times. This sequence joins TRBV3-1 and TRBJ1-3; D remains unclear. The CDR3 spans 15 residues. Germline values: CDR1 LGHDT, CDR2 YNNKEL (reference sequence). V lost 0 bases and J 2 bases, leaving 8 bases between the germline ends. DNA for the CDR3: TGTGCCAGCAGCCAAGATGTGGGTCCTGGAAACACCATATATTTT. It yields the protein CASSQDVGPGNTIYF.

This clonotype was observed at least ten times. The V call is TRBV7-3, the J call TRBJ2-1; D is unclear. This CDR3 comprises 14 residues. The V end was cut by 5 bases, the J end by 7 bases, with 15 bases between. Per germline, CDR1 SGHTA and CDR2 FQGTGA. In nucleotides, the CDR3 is TGTGCCAGCAGCCTCGGCTATAGTGTAAATGAGCAGTTCTTC. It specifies CASSLGYSVNEQFF. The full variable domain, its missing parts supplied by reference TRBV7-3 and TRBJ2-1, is GAGVSQTPSNKVTEKGKYVELRCDPISGHTALYWYRQSLGQGPEFLIYFQGTGAADDSGLPNDRFFAVRPEGSVSTLKIQRTERGDSAVYLCASSLGYSVNEQFFGPGTRLTVL.

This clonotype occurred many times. CDR3 sequence reads: CSARRHTSGTDTQYF. DNA of the CDR3: TGCAGTGCTAGACGGCATACTAGCGGAACAGATACGCAGTATTTT. The chain uses TRBV20-1 and TRBJ2-3; 8 positions agree with TRBD2. V shed 2 bases, J shed 3 bases, and the junction held 7 bases outside the gene matches. Germline values: CDR1 DFQATT, CDR2 SNEGSKA (reference sequence). This CDR3 has 15 amino acids.

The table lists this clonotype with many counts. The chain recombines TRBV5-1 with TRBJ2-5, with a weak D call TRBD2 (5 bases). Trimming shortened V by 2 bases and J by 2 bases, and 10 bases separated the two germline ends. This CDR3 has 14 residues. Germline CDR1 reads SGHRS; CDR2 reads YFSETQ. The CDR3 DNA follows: TGCGCCAGCAGCTTAGGACCGGGACAAGAGACCCAGTACTTC. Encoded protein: CASSLGPGQETQYF.

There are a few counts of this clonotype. This CDR3 is CASSDILVGNEQFF. In nucleotides, the CDR3 is TGTGCCAGCAGTGATATTCTGGTGGGTAATGAGCAGTTCTTC. The chain employs TRBV6-1 and TRBJ2-1; no reliable D call. This CDR3 region has 14 residues. Germline V gene lookup returns CDR1 MNHNS and CDR2 SASEGT. Deletions cut 3 bases from V and 7 bases from J, with 13 bases between.

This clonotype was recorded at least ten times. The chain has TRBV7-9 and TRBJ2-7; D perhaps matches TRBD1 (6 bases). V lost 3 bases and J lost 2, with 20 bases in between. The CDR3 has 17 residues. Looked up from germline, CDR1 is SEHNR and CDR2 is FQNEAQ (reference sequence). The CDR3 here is CASSFITGRRSPYEQYF. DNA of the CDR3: TGTGCCAGCAGCTTCATCACAGGGCGCCGATCTCCCTACGAGCAGTACTTC. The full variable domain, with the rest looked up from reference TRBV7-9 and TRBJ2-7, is DTGVSQNPRHKITKRGQNVTFRCDPISEHNRLYWYRQTLGQGPEFLTYFQNEAQLEKSRLLSDRFSAERPKGSFSTLEIQRTEQGDSAMYLCASSFITGRRSPYEQYFGPGTRLTVT.

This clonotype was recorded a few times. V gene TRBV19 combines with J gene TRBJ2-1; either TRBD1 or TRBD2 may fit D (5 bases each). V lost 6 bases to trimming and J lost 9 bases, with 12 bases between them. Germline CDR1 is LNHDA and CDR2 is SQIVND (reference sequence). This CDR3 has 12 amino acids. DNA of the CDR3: TGTGCCAGTAGCCTCTTGAGGGGTGAGCAGTTCTTC. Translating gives CASSLLRGEQFF.